These 7 T cell receptor beta chains were all obtained from the same sample, sequenced in a study of identical twins. TCRdb ran MiXCR on the 5' RACE reads and lists one entry per CDR3 protein. The data contain about 530,000 distinct CDR3 sequences, 20% to 25% of them singletons. This same sample was also taken into another study, of yellow fever vaccine responses in identical twins.

The sample was CD4+ T cells sorted from blood. Every receptor here comes from a woman aged 18 to 35 in good health.

This chain joins TRBV11-2 and TRBJ2-3; D unclear. Germline loops: CDR1 SGHAT, CDR2 FQNNGV. V lost 3 bases, J lost 6 bases, and 10 bases lay in between. This CDR3 region has 13 residues. The CDR3 reads CASSFRAGDTQYF. The DNA of the CDR3 is TGTGCCAGCAGCTTTAGGGCCGGGGATACGCAGTATTTT.

This clonotype was seen only a few times. The chain combines TRBV12-3 or TRBV12-4 with TRBJ2-4; D possibly corresponds to TRBD2 (5 bases). V was trimmed by 4 bases and J by 0 bases, leaving 10 bases between them. The length of the CDR3 is 15 residues. The CDR3 DNA follows: TGTGCCAGCAGTTACGAGGGAATAGCCAAAAACATTCAGTACTTC. Translation gives CASSYEGIAKNIQYF.

V and J are TRBV20-1 and TRBJ2-2, with 8 bases fitting TRBD1. Trimming removed 5 bases from V and 1 base from J; junction bases left unmatched: 3. This CDR3 comprises 14 residues. The germline gives CDR1 DFQATT, CDR2 SNEGSKA (reference sequence). The DNA of the CDR3 is TGCAGTGCTCCCGGGACAGGGAACACCGGGGAGCTGTTTTTT. It yields the protein CSAPGTGNTGELFF.

This chain joins TRBV5-1 and TRBJ2-7; D might be TRBD1 (6 bases). V was pared by 4 bases and J by 4 bases, with 15 bases between. Per the germline V gene, CDR1 is SGHRS and CDR2 is YFSETQ. CDR3 length: 14 residues. The CDR3 protein is CASSQPGHRYEQYF. In nucleotides, the CDR3 is TGCGCCAGCAGCCAGCCGGGACACCGGTACGAGCAGTACTTC.

The rearrangement joins TRBV20-1 to TRBJ2-3; 7 nucleotides align to TRBD2. With V trimmed by 3 bases and J by 5 bases, 14 bases remained unmatched. This CDR3 is 16 amino acids long. The germline CDR1 and CDR2 sequences are DFQATT and SNEGSKA (reference sequence). CDR3 loop: CSARARRGGSEDTQYF. CDR3 bases: TGCAGTGCTAGGGCCAGAAGGGGAGGGTCGGAAGATACGCAGTATTTT.

As DNA, the CDR3 is TGTGCCAGCAGCGGACCCTCTGGGGCCAACGTCCTGACTTTC. It yields the protein CASSGPSGANVLTF. The chain carries TRBV9 and TRBJ2-6, with no clear D. This CDR3 comprises 14 residues. Per germline, CDR1 SGDLS and CDR2 YYNGEE. V was clipped by 3 bases and J by 0 bases, with 4 bases between them.

J is TRBJ1-5 and V is TRBV29-1; D is unclear. This CDR3 is built from 12 residues. The V and J ends lost 4 bases and 0 bases respectively, with 4 bases between them. The germline V gene has CDR1 SQVTM and CDR2 ANQGSEA. The CDR3, as DNA: TGCAGCGTTGCAGATAGCAATCAGCCCCAGCATTTT. It codes for CSVADSNQPQHF.